This T cell receptor (beta chain) was observed in a study of siplizumab effects on memory and regulatory T cells. Study-level information: In pairs, mixed lymphocyte reactions were done either with siplizumab at about 1 ug/mL or without any drug present.

Cells of the mixed lymphocyte reaction were cocultured at 37 degrees C for roughly 6 days. It was about 10^5 TCR templates that were assayed per sample. The table came from immunoSEQ multiplex PCR; TCRdb's copy has only in-frame clones and leaves some out. The table has around 15,000 clones, approximately 45% seen once. The CDR3 runs 15 residues. The V end lost 7 bases, the J end lost 2 bases, and 16 bases lay between the germline ends. Germline assignment: CDR1 LNHDA and CDR2 SQIVND (reference sequence). With respect to this clone: Its antigen remains unknown.

The V gene is TRBV19, the J gene TRBJ2-3; D is unclear. The sequence was obtained from a human donor in good health; the cells came from an allogeneic mixed lymphocyte reaction. Some clones in this sample may be carry-over from other donors' samples. The material sequenced was CFSE-low (dividing) CD4+ T cells sorted from an allogeneic mixed lymphocyte reaction. The CDR3 loop reads CASTPSGLHTDTQYF. CDR3 coding DNA: TGTGCCAGTACCCCGTCGGGCCTCCACACAGATACGCAGTATTTT.